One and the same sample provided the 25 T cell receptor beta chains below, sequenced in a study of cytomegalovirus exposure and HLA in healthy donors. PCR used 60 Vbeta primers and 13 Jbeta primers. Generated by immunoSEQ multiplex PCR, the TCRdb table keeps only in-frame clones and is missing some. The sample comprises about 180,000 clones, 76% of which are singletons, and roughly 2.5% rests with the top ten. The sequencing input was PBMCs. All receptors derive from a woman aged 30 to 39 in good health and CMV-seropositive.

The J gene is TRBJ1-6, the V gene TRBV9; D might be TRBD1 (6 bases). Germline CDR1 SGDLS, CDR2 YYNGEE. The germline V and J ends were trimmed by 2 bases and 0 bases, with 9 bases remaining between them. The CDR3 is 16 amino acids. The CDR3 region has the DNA TGTGCCAGCAGCGTTGACAGGAGCTCCTATAATTCACCCCTCCACTTT. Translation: CASSVDRSSYNSPLHF.

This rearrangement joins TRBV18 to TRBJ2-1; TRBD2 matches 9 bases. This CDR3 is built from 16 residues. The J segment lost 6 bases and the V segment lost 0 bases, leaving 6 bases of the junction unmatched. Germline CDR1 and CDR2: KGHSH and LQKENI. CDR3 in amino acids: CASSPPQRGATNEQFF. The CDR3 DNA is TGTGCCAGCTCACCACCGCAGCGGGGGGCGACCAATGAGCAGTTCTTC.

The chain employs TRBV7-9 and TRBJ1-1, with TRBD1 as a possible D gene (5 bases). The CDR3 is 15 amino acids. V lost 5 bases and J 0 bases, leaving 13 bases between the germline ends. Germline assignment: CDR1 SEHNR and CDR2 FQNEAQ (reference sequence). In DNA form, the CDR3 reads TGTGCCAGCAGCCCACGTGGGGCAATGAACACTGAAGCTTTCTTT. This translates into CASSPRGAMNTEAFF.

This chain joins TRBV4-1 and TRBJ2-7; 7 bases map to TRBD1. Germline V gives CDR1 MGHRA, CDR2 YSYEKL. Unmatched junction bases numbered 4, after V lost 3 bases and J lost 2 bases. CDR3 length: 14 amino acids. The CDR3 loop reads CASSQIQGAYEQYF. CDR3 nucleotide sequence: TGCGCCAGCAGCCAGATTCAGGGGGCCTACGAGCAGTACTTC.

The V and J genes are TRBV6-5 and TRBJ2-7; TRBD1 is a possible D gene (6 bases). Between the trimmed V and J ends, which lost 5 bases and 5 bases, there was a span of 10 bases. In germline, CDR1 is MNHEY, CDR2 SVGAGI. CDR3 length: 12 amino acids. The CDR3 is CASSPQGHEQYF. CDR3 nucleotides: TGTGCCAGCAGTCCACAGGGTCACGAGCAGTACTTC.

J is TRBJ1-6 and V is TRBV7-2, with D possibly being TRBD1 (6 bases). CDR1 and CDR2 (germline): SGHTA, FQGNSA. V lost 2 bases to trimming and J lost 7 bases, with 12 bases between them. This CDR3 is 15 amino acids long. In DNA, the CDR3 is TGTGCCAGCAGCTTACGGGGGGCTGGAAATTCACCCCTCCACTTT. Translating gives CASSLRGAGNSPLHF. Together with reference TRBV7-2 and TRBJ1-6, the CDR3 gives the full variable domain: GAGVSQSPSNKVTEKGKDVELRCDPISGHTALYWYRQSLGQGLEFLIYFQGNSAPDKSGLPSDRFSAERTGGSVSTLTIQRTQQEDSAVYLCASSLRGAGNSPLHFGNGTRLTVT.

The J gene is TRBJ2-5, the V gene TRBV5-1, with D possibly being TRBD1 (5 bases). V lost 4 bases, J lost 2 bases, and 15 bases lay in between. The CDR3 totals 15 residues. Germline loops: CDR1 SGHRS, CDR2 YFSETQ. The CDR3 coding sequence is TGCGCCAGCAGCCCAAACCGACAGTTTCAAGAGACCCAGTACTTC. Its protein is CASSPNRQFQETQYF.

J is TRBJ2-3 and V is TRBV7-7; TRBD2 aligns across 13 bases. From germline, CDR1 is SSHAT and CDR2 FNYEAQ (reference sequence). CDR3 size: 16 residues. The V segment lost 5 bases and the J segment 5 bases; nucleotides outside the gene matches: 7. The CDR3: CASSRGTSGEGDTQYF. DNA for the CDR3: TGTGCCAGCAGCCGTGGGACTAGCGGGGAGGGAGATACGCAGTATTTT.

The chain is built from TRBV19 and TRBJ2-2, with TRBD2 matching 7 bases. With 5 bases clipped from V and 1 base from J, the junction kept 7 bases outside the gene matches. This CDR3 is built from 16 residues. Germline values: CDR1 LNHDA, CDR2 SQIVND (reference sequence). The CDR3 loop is CASSPQGLLNTGELFF. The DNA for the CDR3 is TGTGCCAGTAGTCCCCAGGGACTACTGAACACCGGGGAGCTGTTTTTT.

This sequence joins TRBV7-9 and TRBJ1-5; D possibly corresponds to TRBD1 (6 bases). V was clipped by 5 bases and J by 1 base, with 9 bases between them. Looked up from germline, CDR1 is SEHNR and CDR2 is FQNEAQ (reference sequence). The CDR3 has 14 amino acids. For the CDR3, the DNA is TGTGCCAGCAGCCCCCAGGGGAGCAATCAGCCCCAGCATTTT. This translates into CASSPQGSNQPQHF.

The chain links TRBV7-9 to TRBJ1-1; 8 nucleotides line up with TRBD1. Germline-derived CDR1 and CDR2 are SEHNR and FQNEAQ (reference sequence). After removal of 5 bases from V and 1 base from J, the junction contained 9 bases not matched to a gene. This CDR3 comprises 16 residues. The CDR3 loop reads CASSPGQGPRNTEAFF. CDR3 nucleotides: TGTGCCAGCAGCCCTGGACAGGGCCCTCGGAACACTGAAGCTTTCTTT.

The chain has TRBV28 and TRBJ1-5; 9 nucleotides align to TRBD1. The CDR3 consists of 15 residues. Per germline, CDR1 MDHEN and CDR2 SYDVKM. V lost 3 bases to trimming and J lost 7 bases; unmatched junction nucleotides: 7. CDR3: CASSFLQGAWQPQHF. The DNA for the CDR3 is TGTGCCAGCAGTTTCTTACAGGGGGCTTGGCAGCCCCAGCATTTT.

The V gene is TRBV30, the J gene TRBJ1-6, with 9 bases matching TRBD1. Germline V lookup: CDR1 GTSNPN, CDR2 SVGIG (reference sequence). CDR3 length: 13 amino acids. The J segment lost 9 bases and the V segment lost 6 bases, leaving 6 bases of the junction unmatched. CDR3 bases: TGTGCCTGTCGACAGGGGGAAGGTTCACCCCTCCACTTT. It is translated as CACRQGEGSPLHF.

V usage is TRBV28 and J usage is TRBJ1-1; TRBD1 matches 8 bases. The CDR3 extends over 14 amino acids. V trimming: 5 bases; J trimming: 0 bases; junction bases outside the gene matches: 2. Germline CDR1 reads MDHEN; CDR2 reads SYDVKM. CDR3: CASSATGVNTEAFF. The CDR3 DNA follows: TGTGCCAGCAGTGCGACAGGGGTGAACACTGAAGCTTTCTTT.

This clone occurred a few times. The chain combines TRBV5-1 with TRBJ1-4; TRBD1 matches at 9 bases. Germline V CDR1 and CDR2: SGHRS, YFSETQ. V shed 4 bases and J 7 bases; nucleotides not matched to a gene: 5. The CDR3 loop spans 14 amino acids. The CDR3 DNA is TGCGCCAGCAGCCAGACAGGGGGGGGTGAAAAACTGTTTTTT. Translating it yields CASSQTGGGEKLFF.

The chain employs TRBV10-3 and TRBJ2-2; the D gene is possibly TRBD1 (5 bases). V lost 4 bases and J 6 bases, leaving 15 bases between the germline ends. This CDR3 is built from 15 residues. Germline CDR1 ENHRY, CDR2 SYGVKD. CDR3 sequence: CAISAQTGYPGELFF. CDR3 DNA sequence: TGTGCCATCAGTGCGCAAACAGGCTACCCCGGGGAGCTGTTTTTT.

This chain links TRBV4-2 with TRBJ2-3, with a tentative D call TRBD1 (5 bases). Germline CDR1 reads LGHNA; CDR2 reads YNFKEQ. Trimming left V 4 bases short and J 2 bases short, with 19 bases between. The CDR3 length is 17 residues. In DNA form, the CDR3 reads TGTGCCAGCAGCCCCGCTTTAGAGACAGCCTCCACAGATACGCAGTATTTT. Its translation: CASSPALETASTDTQYF.

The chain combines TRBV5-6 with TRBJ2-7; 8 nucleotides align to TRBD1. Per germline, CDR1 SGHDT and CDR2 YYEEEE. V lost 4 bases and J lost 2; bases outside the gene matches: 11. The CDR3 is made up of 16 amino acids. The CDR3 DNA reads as TGTGCCAGCAGCCTCATCCGGGACAGGCCTCCCTACGAGCAGTACTTC. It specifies CASSLIRDRPPYEQYF. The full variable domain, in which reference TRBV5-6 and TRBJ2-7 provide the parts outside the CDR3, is DAGVTQSPTHLIKTRGQQVTLRCSPKSGHDTVSWYQQALGQGPQFIFQYYEEEERQRGNFPDRFSGHQFPNYSSELNVNALLLGDSALYLCASSLIRDRPPYEQYFGPGTRLTVT.

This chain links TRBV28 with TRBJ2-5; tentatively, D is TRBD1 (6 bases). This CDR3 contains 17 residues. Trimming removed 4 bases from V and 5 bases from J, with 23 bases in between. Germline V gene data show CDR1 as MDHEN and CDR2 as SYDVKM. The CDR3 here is CASSSSPGTILQETQYF. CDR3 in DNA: TGTGCCAGCAGTTCCAGCCCCGGGACAATCCTTCAGGAGACCCAGTACTTC.

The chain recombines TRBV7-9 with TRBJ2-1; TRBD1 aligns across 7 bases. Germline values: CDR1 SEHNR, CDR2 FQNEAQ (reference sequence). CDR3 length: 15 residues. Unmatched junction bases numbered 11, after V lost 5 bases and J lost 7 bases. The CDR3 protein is CASSPDLGQSNEQFF. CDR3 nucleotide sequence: TGTGCCAGCAGCCCGGACTTGGGACAGAGTAATGAGCAGTTCTTC.

CDR3 nucleotides: TGCAGCGATACCGAGGGATTTGGCTACACCTTC. Translation gives CSDTEGFGYTF. The chain is built from TRBV29-1 and TRBJ1-2; D unclear. Germline V gene lookup returns CDR1 SQVTM and CDR2 ANQGSEA. V lost 7 bases, J lost 7 bases, and 13 bases lay in between. The CDR3 consists of 11 residues.

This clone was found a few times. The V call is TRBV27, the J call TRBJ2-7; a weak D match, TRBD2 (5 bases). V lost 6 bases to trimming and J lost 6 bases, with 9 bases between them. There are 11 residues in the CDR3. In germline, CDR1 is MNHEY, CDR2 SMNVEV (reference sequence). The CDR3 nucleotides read TGTGCCAGCAGGACGGGGTCCGAGCAGTACTTC. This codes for CASRTGSEQYF.

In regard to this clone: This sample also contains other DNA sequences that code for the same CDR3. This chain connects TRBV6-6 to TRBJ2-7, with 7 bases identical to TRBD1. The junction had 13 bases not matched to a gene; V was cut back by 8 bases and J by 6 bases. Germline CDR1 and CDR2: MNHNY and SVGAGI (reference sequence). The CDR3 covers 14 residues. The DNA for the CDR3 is TGTGCCAGCCCACTACCCTTGACAGGGCGCGAGCAGTACTTC. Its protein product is CASPLPLTGREQYF.

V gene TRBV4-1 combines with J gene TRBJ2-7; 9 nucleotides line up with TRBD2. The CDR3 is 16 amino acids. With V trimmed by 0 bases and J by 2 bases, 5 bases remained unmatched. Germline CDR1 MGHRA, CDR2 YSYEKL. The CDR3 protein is CASSQDMTSGTYEQYF. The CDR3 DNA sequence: TGCGCCAGCAGCCAAGATATGACTAGCGGTACCTACGAGCAGTACTTC.

The CDR3 DNA sequence: TGTGCCAGCAGCCTAGGGCGGCTAGCGATGTCCCAAGAGACCCAGTACTTC. Protein: CASSLGRLAMSQETQYF. The gene calls are TRBV11-3 and TRBJ2-5; weak D call: TRBD2 (6 bases). With 5 bases removed from V and 1 base from J, the gap between germline ends came to 20 bases. Germline V gene sequence: CDR1 SGHNT, CDR2 YENEEA. This CDR3 is built from 17 residues.